This is a list of T cell receptor beta chains from one sample in a study of cytomegalovirus exposure and HLA in healthy donors. Clones were sequenced by immunoSEQ multiplex PCR, and TCRdb holds only the in-frame ones, with some missing. The sample totals 70,000 to 85,000 clones; its top ten clones hold 7.5%. The sequencing input was PBMCs. The receptor source for this set is a female donor in good health and CMV-seropositive. Each CDR3 is given with its conserved first and last residue. The D gene is left open where the match is weak.

d_call: NA; j_call: TRBJ2-3; v_call: TRBV7-2; cdr3_nt: TGTGCCAGCAGCTTAGCGCGACAGTACACAGATACGCAGTATTTT; cdr3_aa: CASSLARQYTDTQYF
d_call: NA; j_call: TRBJ1-6; v_call: TRBV6-5; cdr3_nt: TGTGCCAGGTGGACGGGGAATTCACCCCTCCACTTT; cdr3_aa: CARWTGNSPLHF
d_call: NA; j_call: TRBJ1-6; v_call: TRBV4-3; cdr3_nt: TGCGCCAGCAGCCAAGAGGGGGGGAAGCTAGGTTCACCCCTCCACTTT; cdr3_aa: CASSQEGGKLGSPLHF
d_call: TRBD2; j_call: TRBJ2-1; v_call: TRBV19; cdr3_nt: TGTGCCAGTAGTGCAAACAGGGGAATAGCGGGGGGGAATGAGCAGTTCTTC; cdr3_aa: CASSANRGIAGGNEQFF
d_call: NA; j_call: TRBJ2-5; v_call: TRBV5-4; cdr3_nt: TGTGCCAGCAGCGGAGGGGGGGCGCAAGAGACCCAGTACTTC; cdr3_aa: CASSGGGAQETQYF
d_call: TRBD1; j_call: TRBJ2-7; v_call: TRBV18; cdr3_nt: TGTGCCAGCTCACGCCCAGGGGGATCCTACGAGCAGTACTTC; cdr3_aa: CASSRPGGSYEQYF
d_call: TRBD2; j_call: TRBJ2-5; v_call: TRBV5-6; cdr3_nt: TGTGCCAGCAGCTTCGGGACTAGCGGGGGACAAGAGACCCAGTACTTC; cdr3_aa: CASSFGTSGGQETQYF
d_call: NA; j_call: TRBJ1-2; v_call: TRBV30; cdr3_nt: TGTGCCTGGAAACAGGGCACCTATGGCTACACCTTC; cdr3_aa: CAWKQGTYGYTF
d_call: NA; j_call: TRBJ2-4; v_call: TRBV6-1; cdr3_nt: TGTGCCAGCAGTGAACAGGGAAGGGGAAACATTCAGTACTTC; cdr3_aa: CASSEQGRGNIQYF
d_call: NA; j_call: TRBJ2-3; v_call: TRBV5-4; cdr3_nt: TGTGCCAGCAGCTCAGGGACTAGCACAGATACGCAGTATTTT; cdr3_aa: CASSSGTSTDTQYF
d_call: TRBD1; j_call: TRBJ1-6; v_call: TRBV5-8; cdr3_nt: TGTGCCAGCAGCACCTCACAGGGGCGGAATTCACCCCTCCACTTT; cdr3_aa: CASSTSQGRNSPLHF
d_call: NA; j_call: TRBJ1-2; v_call: TRBV7-9; cdr3_nt: TGTGCCAGCGCCCGGGTGCAGAACTATGGCTACACCTTC; cdr3_aa: CASARVQNYGYTF
d_call: TRBD2; j_call: TRBJ2-5; v_call: TRBV11-1; cdr3_nt: TGTGCCAGCAGCTTAGGCCTCCGGACTAGCGGGAGGGAGACCCAGTACTTC; cdr3_aa: CASSLGLRTSGRETQYF
d_call: TRBD2; j_call: TRBJ2-1; v_call: TRBV4-3; cdr3_nt: TGCGCCAGCAGCCAAGATTGGGCTAGCGGGAGCGATGAGCAGTTCTTC; cdr3_aa: CASSQDWASGSDEQFF
d_call: NA; j_call: TRBJ2-7; v_call: TRBV7-9; cdr3_nt: TGTGCCAGCAGTAACCTTCCGGGACTCAAAACCACCAGGGAGCAGTACTTC; cdr3_aa: CASSNLPGLKTTREQYF
d_call: TRBD2; j_call: TRBJ2-7; v_call: TRBV6-6; cdr3_nt: TGTGCCAGCAGACCTAGCGGGGGACGAGACGAGCAGTACTTC; cdr3_aa: CASRPSGGRDEQYF
d_call: NA; j_call: TRBJ1-6; v_call: TRBV6-6; cdr3_nt: TGTGCCAGCAGTTACGAGGGGAGGAATTCACCCCTCCACTTT; cdr3_aa: CASSYEGRNSPLHF
d_call: TRBD2; j_call: TRBJ2-7; v_call: TRBV4-1; cdr3_nt: TGCGCCAGCAGCCAAAGGGCGGGAGGGCCCCACGAGCAGTACTTC; cdr3_aa: CASSQRAGGPHEQYF
d_call: NA; j_call: TRBJ1-2; v_call: TRBV7-9; cdr3_nt: TGTGCCAGCAGCTTAGCGGTGCAGGGGCATGGCTACACCTTC; cdr3_aa: CASSLAVQGHGYTF
d_call: TRBD2; j_call: TRBJ2-1; v_call: TRBV7-6; cdr3_nt: TGTGCCAGCAGCTTATCGGCGGGGGGGAGGAATGAGCAGTTCTTC; cdr3_aa: CASSLSAGGRNEQFF
d_call: NA; j_call: TRBJ2-1; v_call: TRBV6-6; cdr3_nt: TGTGCCAGCAGTTACTTCAAGCTCTCCCTAGACAATGAGCAGTTCTTC; cdr3_aa: CASSYFKLSLDNEQFF
d_call: NA; j_call: TRBJ2-1; v_call: TRBV9; cdr3_nt: TGTGCCAGCAGCGTATTCGGCGGTAGCTCCTACAATGAGCAGTTCTTC; cdr3_aa: CASSVFGGSSYNEQFF
d_call: NA; j_call: TRBJ1-2; v_call: TRBV7-9; cdr3_nt: TGCGCCAGCAGCTTAGCCCGAACAGGAAACTATGGCTACACCTTC; cdr3_aa: CASSLARTGNYGYTF
d_call: TRBD1; j_call: TRBJ2-7; v_call: TRBV5-1; cdr3_nt: TGCGCCAGCAGCTTGCAATCGCCGGGACAGGGAAGTGAGCAGTACTTC; cdr3_aa: CASSLQSPGQGSEQYF
d_call: NA; j_call: TRBJ2-1; v_call: TRBV18; cdr3_nt: TGTGCCAGCTTACCGACTAGTCGCAATGAGCAGTTCTTC; cdr3_aa: CASLPTSRNEQFF